The source of this T cell receptor (beta chain) is a study of T cell responses to AZD1222 COVID-19 vaccine. Overall study results and limits: Receipt of two AZD1222 doses was followed by a rise in Spike-specific TCR breadth and depth.

The CDR3 length is 13 residues. Germline V gene data show CDR1 as MNHEY and CDR2 as SMNVEV (reference sequence). Between the trimmed V and J ends, which lost 6 bases and 9 bases, there was a span of 15 bases. The assay was immunoSEQ multiplex PCR, and TCRdb's table has in-frame clones only and misses some. This sample has about 160,000 clones, with approximately 88% found just once. Remarks on this clone: The target antigen is unknown.

This clonotype was sampled from an adult who received the AZD1222 COVID-19 vaccine. This chain uses TRBV27 with TRBJ1-5; no clear D gene. The sample consisted of peripheral blood, taken 28 days after the second AZD1222 dose. The CDR3 here is CASRLDISGPQHF. Written as DNA, the CDR3 is TGTGCCAGCAGACTCGACATAAGTGGGCCCCAGCATTTT.